Sequencing of this T cell receptor (beta chain) was carried out in a study of cytomegalovirus exposure and HLA in healthy donors. Study-level results: In vitro confirmation showed three CMV-associated chains to be CMV antigen specific. The study flagged approximately 180 TCR beta chains as cytomegalovirus-associated.

Libraries were prepared by immunoSEQ multiplex PCR; TCRdb keeps only in-frame clonotypes and omits some of them. The repertoire includes 330,000 or so clones, around 86% of them detected once, and about 0.8% sits in the top ten. Details on this clone: The antigen is unknown.

The sequence came from a woman aged 18 to 35 in good health and CMV-seronegative. Sequencing input: PBMCs.

CDR3 sequence (DNA): TGTGCCAGCACCCCTGGGACTAGCGGGAGCCGCGAGCAGTTCTTC. This translates into CASTPGTSGSREQFF. The chain carries TRBV7-6 and TRBJ2-1, with TRBD2 matching 14 bases. Unmatched junction bases numbered 9, after V lost 7 bases and J lost 10 bases. There are 15 residues in the CDR3. CDR1 is SGHVS and CDR2 is FNYEAQ in the germline V gene.